This T cell receptor (beta chain) was retrieved from a study of T cell responses to AZD1222 COVID-19 vaccine. For this clone: What it binds is not known.

The trim removed 7 bases at V and 1 base at J, leaving 2 bases unmatched. This CDR3 region has 13 residues. Looked up from germline, CDR1 is ENHRY and CDR2 is SYGVKD. Study-level points and caveats: Baseline seropositives among AZD1222 recipients totaled only 5 to 7. The repertoires were collected only after the peak T cell response. Among the donors, most were white British and more were female, and clonal diversity was possibly underestimated.

Clones were sequenced by immunoSEQ multiplex PCR, and TCRdb holds only the in-frame ones, with some missing. Of 130,000 to 150,000 clones listed, 88% are singletons. The J gene is TRBJ1-2, the V gene TRBV10-3, with TRBD1 matching 8 bases. The receptor comes from an adult in good health. The sequencing here drew on peripheral blood, taken on day 0 of MenACWY control vaccination. CDR3 coding DNA: TGTGCCATCATGACAGGGGATAACTATGGCTACACCTTC. Translation: CAIMTGDNYGYTF.